Presented here are 29 T cell receptor beta chains from one specimen sequenced in a study of blood T cells in healthy people across ages. A J-beta primer mix and a sample-barcoded 5' primer were used in a second PCR of about 7 to 12 cycles. MiXCR, applied by TCRdb to the 5' RACE reads, yields one record per CDR3 protein. The sample holds more than 650,000 distinct CDR3 sequences, about 48% seen once. The sequenced sample consisted of blood. These receptors were obtained from a man of 80 years or more in good health.

The chain employs TRBV7-9 and TRBJ1-2; D uncertain. V dropped 2 bases and J dropped 2 bases, with 9 bases sitting between them. There are 14 residues in the CDR3. CDR1 SEHNR and CDR2 FQNEAQ come from the germline V gene (reference sequence). The CDR3 DNA reads as TGTGCCAGCAGCTTATTGGAAGGGAACTATGGCTACACCTTC. Its protein product is CASSLLEGNYGYTF.

The rearrangement uses TRBV7-2 and TRBJ2-4, with 7 bases fitting TRBD2. The J segment lost 0 bases and the V segment lost 11 bases, leaving 10 bases of the junction unmatched. The CDR3 extends over 15 amino acids. The V gene's germline CDR1 is SGHTA and CDR2 FQGNSA. CDR3 protein: CACREAQLAKNIQYF. The CDR3 DNA reads as TGTGCCTGTCGGGAGGCACAACTAGCCAAAAACATTCAGTACTTC.

This chain joins TRBV24-1 and TRBJ1-5, with D unresolved. The V gene lost 7 bases and the J gene lost 3 bases, with 12 bases spanning the gap. CDR1 is KGHDR, CDR2 SFDVKD, per germline. The CDR3 covers 14 residues. The CDR3 DNA follows: TGTGCCACCAGAGCAGACGGGGACAATCAGCCCCAGCATTTT. Translating gives CATRADGDNQPQHF.

This clonotype has more than one count but fewer than ten. The rearrangement joins TRBV3-1 to TRBJ2-3; perhaps TRBD1 as D (6 bases). The CDR3 is made up of 14 amino acids. Germline V gene data show CDR1 as LGHDT and CDR2 as YNNKEL (reference sequence). V was clipped by 1 base and J by 9 bases, with 14 bases between them. For the CDR3, the DNA is TGTGCCAGCAGCCAAGTGGCCCCGCAGGGGACGCAGTATTTT. It translates to CASSQVAPQGTQYF.

This clonotype came up a few times. The V call is TRBV12-3 or TRBV12-4, the J call TRBJ1-1; D call uncertain. V was trimmed by 3 bases and J by 11 bases, leaving 13 bases between them. This CDR3 is 12 amino acids long. The CDR3 spells CASSFNIVRAFF. The CDR3 nucleotides are TGTGCCAGCAGTTTTAACATTGTCCGGGCTTTCTTT.

The rearrangement links TRBV7-2 to TRBJ1-1; 8 bases map to TRBD1. The CDR3 contains 13 residues. V trimming: 11 bases; J trimming: 1 base; junction bases outside the gene matches: 6. In germline, CDR1 is SGHTA, CDR2 FQGNSA. The CDR3 bases are TGTGCCCGCAAGACAGGGGAGAACACTGAAGCTTTCTTT. Its translation: CARKTGENTEAFF.

The table lists this clonotype with a few counts. This chain uses TRBV24-1 with TRBJ1-1; possibly TRBD1 for D (5 bases). Trimming took 3 bases from V and 5 from J, leaving 12 bases between them. The CDR3 has 14 residues. The germline V gene encodes CDR1 KGHDR and CDR2 SFDVKD. The CDR3 nucleotides are TGTGCCACCAGTGATCCCGGAAAGGGGACTGAAGCTTTCTTT. Translating gives CATSDPGKGTEAFF.

The chain couples TRBV20-1 to TRBJ2-1; D might be TRBD1 (6 bases). Trimming pared 4 bases from V and 8 bases from J, leaving 15 bases between. The CDR3 runs to 13 residues. Germline CDR1 is DFQATT and CDR2 is SNEGSKA (reference sequence). The CDR3 coding sequence is TGCAGTGCTACCTGGACAGACGGTGATGAGCAGTTCTTC. Its translation is CSATWTDGDEQFF.

The V gene is TRBV5-4, the J gene TRBJ2-2; the match to TRBD2 covers 9 bases. Germline CDR1 is SGHNT and CDR2 is YYREEE (reference sequence). Trimming cost V 4 bases and J 1 base; bases outside gene matches: 8. This CDR3 is 17 amino acids long. The CDR3 region has the DNA TGTGCCAGCAGCCTAGGACTAGCGAGATTGAACACCGGGGAGCTGTTTTTT. It encodes CASSLGLARLNTGELFF.

A note on this clonotype: One junction end does not reproduce the germline sequence, and a read error may be involved. The V and J genes are TRBV13 and TRBJ2-5, with 9 nucleotides matching TRBD2. With the DNA end fitting TRBJ2-7 better, the J assignment may be wrong. The CDR3 spans 14 residues. The germline CDR1 and CDR2 sequences are PRHDT and FYEKMQ (reference sequence). CDR3 bases: TGTCCCAGCAGACTCTCTAGCGGGAACTACGAGCAGTACTTC. This sequence encodes CPSRLSSGNYEQYF.

The CDR3 nucleotides are TGCAGCGTTGAAGGGACAGGGGGCGCGTCTATTGAGCAGTTCTTC. Translating it yields CSVEGTGGASIEQFF. The rearrangement joins TRBV29-1 to TRBJ2-1; 11 bases fit TRBD1. This CDR3 has 15 amino acids. Per the germline V gene, CDR1 is SQVTM and CDR2 is ANQGSEA. The ends lost 1 base at V and 9 bases at J; junction bases unmatched: 8.

The chain employs TRBV15 and TRBJ1-1, with D perhaps matching TRBD1 (6 bases). Germline lookup yields CDR1 LNHNV and CDR2 YYDKDF (reference sequence). Between the trimmed V and J ends, which lost 6 bases and 6 bases, there was a span of 17 bases. The CDR3 is made up of 14 amino acids. CDR3 bases: TGTGCCACCAGTCCTACGAACACAGGGCCTGAAGCTTTCTTT. It specifies CATSPTNTGPEAFF.

This clonotype appeared a few times. The chain recombines TRBV27 with TRBJ2-1; 9 bases fit TRBD1. Germline V gene data show CDR1 as MNHEY and CDR2 as SMNVEV (reference sequence). The V gene end was trimmed by 5 bases and the J gene end by 14 bases; junction bases not matched to a gene: 13. The CDR3 is made up of 14 amino acids. In nucleotides, the CDR3 is TGTGCCAGCAGTCGAAGCGGAGTCTGGACAGGGGAGTTCTTC. This gives the protein CASSRSGVWTGEFF.

This clonotype showed up just once. V usage is TRBV27 and J usage is TRBJ1-2; D perhaps matches TRBD1 (6 bases). V lost 3 bases, J lost 6 bases, and 11 bases lay in between. Germline CDR1 reads MNHEY; CDR2 reads SMNVEV (reference sequence). This CDR3 region has 13 residues. The CDR3 loop reads CASSFTQGNGYTF. The CDR3 DNA is TGTGCCAGCAGTTTTACACAGGGCAATGGCTACACCTTC.

This chain uses TRBV12-3 or TRBV12-4 with TRBJ2-7; the match to TRBD1 covers 7 bases. V lost 6 bases and J lost 4; bases outside the gene matches: 12. The CDR3 is 15 amino acids. CDR3 bases: TGTGCCAGCAGCGGTTGGAGACAGGGCAGTTACGAGCAGTACTTC. This translates into CASSGWRQGSYEQYF.

This chain connects TRBV3-1 to TRBJ2-5; TRBD2 is a possible D gene (6 bases). Gene TRBJ2-7 matches the end of the DNA better, so the J call may be wrong. This CDR3 contains 13 residues. Germline assignment: CDR1 LGHDT and CDR2 YNNKEL (reference sequence). The CDR3: CASSQVAGNEQYF. As DNA, the CDR3 is TGTGCCAGCAGCCAAGTTGCGGGAAACGAGCAGTACTTC.

The sample holds many counts of this clonotype. The V call is TRBV7-3, the J call TRBJ1-1; tentative D call: TRBD1 (5 bases). CDR3 size: 13 residues. Trimming pared 5 bases from V and 1 base from J, leaving 8 bases between. Per the germline V gene, CDR1 is SGHTA and CDR2 is FQGTGA. The CDR3 nucleotides read TGTGCCAGCAGCGCGGGACGGAACACTGAAGCTTTCTTT. It specifies CASSAGRNTEAFF.

This rearrangement joins TRBV5-1 to TRBJ1-1; no clear D gene. The V gene lost 3 bases and the J gene lost 6 bases, with 15 bases spanning the gap. The CDR3 runs to 14 residues. Looked up from germline, CDR1 is SGHRS and CDR2 is YFSETQ. The CDR3 sequence is CASSSGRDFSEAFF. In DNA form, the CDR3 reads TGCGCCAGCAGCTCGGGTAGGGATTTTTCTGAAGCTTTCTTT.

This sequence joins TRBV28 and TRBJ2-7, with TRBD1 matching over 9 bases. V was pared by 4 bases and J by 6 bases, with 10 bases of the junction left unmatched. The CDR3 spans 15 residues. The germline gives CDR1 MDHEN, CDR2 SYDVKM. In nucleotides, the CDR3 is TGTGCCAGCAGTTCTCCAACAGGGGGCCCCTCCGAGCAGTACTTC. It encodes CASSSPTGGPSEQYF.

The chain joins TRBV20-1 to TRBJ2-1, with 11 bases matching TRBD2. Losses at the gene ends were 5 bases for V and 3 bases for J; bases not matched to a gene: 6. The CDR3 is 15 amino acids. The V gene's germline CDR1 is DFQATT and CDR2 SNEGSKA (reference sequence). The CDR3 sequence: CSAPTGTSGYNEQFF. The CDR3 region has the DNA TGCAGTGCTCCAACTGGGACTAGCGGCTACAATGAGCAGTTCTTC.

J is TRBJ1-2 and V is TRBV5-1; 9 bases are shared with TRBD1. Germline V gene data show CDR1 as SGHRS and CDR2 as YFSETQ. The CDR3 runs 13 residues. The ends lost 9 bases at V and 6 bases at J; junction bases unmatched: 9. The CDR3 DNA sequence: TGCGCCACAACGGGGGGACAGGGACATGGCTACACCTTC. It translates to CATTGGQGHGYTF.

The chain is built from TRBV6-6 and TRBJ2-7, with TRBD1 matching 7 bases. V shed 4 bases, J shed 3 bases, and the junction held 9 bases outside the gene matches. The CDR3 is made up of 15 amino acids. Looked up from germline, CDR1 is MNHNY and CDR2 is SVGAGI (reference sequence). DNA for the CDR3: TGTGCCAGCAGTTTGGTACAGGGGAGTTACTACGAGCAGTACTTC. Translating gives CASSLVQGSYYEQYF.

The chain links TRBV6-5 to TRBJ2-7, with D possibly being TRBD1 or TRBD2 (7 bases each). Looked up from germline, CDR1 is MNHEY and CDR2 is SVGAGI. The CDR3 runs to 14 residues. Between the trimmed V and J ends, which lost 2 bases and 4 bases, there was a span of 12 bases. CDR3 residues: CASSYGEGAYEQYF. The DNA for the CDR3 is TGTGCCAGCAGTTACGGGGAGGGGGCATACGAGCAGTACTTC.

On this clonotype itself: Mismatch with germline at one junction end may stem from a read error. The V gene is TRBV18, the J gene TRBJ2-7; no definite D call. This CDR3 region has 12 residues. CDR1 is KGHSH and CDR2 is LQKENI in the germline V gene. Written as DNA, the CDR3 is TGTGCCAGCGCACCACGGAGCTACGAGCAGTACTTC. This encodes CASAPRSYEQYF.

The chain recombines TRBV20-1 with TRBJ2-1, with 13 positions matching TRBD2. Germline CDR1 reads DFQATT; CDR2 reads SNEGSKA (reference sequence). The J segment lost 5 bases and the V segment lost 5 bases, leaving 3 bases of the junction unmatched. This CDR3 is 14 amino acids long. The chain's CDR3 is CSALGTSGNNEQFF. Here the CDR3 DNA reads TGCAGTGCTTTAGGGACTAGCGGGAACAATGAGCAGTTCTTC.

The sample holds a few counts of this clonotype. The chain combines TRBV20-1 with TRBJ2-3; 7 nucleotides line up with TRBD2. The germline V gene encodes CDR1 DFQATT and CDR2 SNEGSKA (reference sequence). The CDR3 is made up of 13 amino acids. V shed 7 bases, J shed 6 bases, and the junction held 10 bases outside the gene matches. CDR3 DNA: TGCAGTGTGTCCAGCGGGATGTCCGATACGCAGTATTTT. Protein product: CSVSSGMSDTQYF.

J is TRBJ1-5 and V is TRBV7-2; D is perhaps TRBD1 (6 bases). The V gene's germline CDR1 is SGHTA and CDR2 FQGNSA. V was shortened by 5 bases and J by 15 bases, with 20 bases between the two germline ends. The CDR3 has 13 residues. The CDR3 bases are TGTGCCAGCAGCCTCACCCGGGACACCACCTGGCATTTT. Translation gives CASSLTRDTTWHF. Full variable domain (remainder filled in from reference TRBV7-2 and TRBJ1-5): GAGVSQSPSNKVTEKGKDVELRCDPISGHTALYWYRQSLGQGLEFLIYFQGNSAPDKSGLPSDRFSAERTGGSVSTLTIQRTQQEDSAVYLCASSLTRDTTWHFGDGTRLSIL.

The rearrangement links TRBV2 to TRBJ2-3; 8 bases line up with TRBD2. The V gene's germline CDR1 is SNHLY and CDR2 FYNNEI. The CDR3 length is 16 residues. V trimming: 5 bases; J trimming: 5 bases; junction bases outside the gene matches: 12. The CDR3: CASSSLGGAGKDTQYF. In DNA, the CDR3 is TGTGCCAGCAGTTCGCTCGGGGGGGCCGGAAAAGATACGCAGTATTTT.

The chain recombines TRBV27 with TRBJ1-2; 8 nucleotides align to TRBD1. Losses at the gene ends were 2 bases for V and 0 bases for J; bases not matched to a gene: 5. The CDR3 has 16 amino acids. The germline CDR1 and CDR2 sequences are MNHEY and SMNVEV (reference sequence). In DNA form, the CDR3 reads TGTGCCAGCAGTTTAAGGGTACAGGGGGCTAACTATGGCTACACCTTC. The encoded protein is CASSLRVQGANYGYTF.